A few counts support the clone carrying this TCR beta chain. What it recognizes is unknown. MiXCR, applied by TCRdb to the 5' RACE reads, yields one record per CDR3 protein. Of hundreds of thousands of distinct CDR3 sequences in the sample, roughly an eighth were seen once. The data belong to a study of identical twins. Trimming cost V 6 bases and J 2 bases, with 5 bases left between them. Germline-derived CDR1 and CDR2 are DFQATT and SNEGSKA (reference sequence). The length of the CDR3 is 12 residues. Findings and caveats of the study: Clonotypes of the beta chain that were abundant in cord blood carried fewer insertions (memory repertoires showed none). Models predicted less out-of-frame TCR alpha sharing in monozygotic twins than was found. The conclusions drew on cross-sectional statistical analysis instead of tracking the same donors.

The sample was also reused in another study, on yellow fever vaccine responses in identical twins.

Sequencing was carried out using PBMCs. The rearrangement uses TRBV20-1 and TRBJ2-6, with D unresolved. The sequence came from a woman aged 18-29 years in good health. CDR3 loop: CSATTGANVLTF. The CDR3 region has the DNA TGCAGTGCCACGACTGGGGCCAACGTCCTGACTTTC.